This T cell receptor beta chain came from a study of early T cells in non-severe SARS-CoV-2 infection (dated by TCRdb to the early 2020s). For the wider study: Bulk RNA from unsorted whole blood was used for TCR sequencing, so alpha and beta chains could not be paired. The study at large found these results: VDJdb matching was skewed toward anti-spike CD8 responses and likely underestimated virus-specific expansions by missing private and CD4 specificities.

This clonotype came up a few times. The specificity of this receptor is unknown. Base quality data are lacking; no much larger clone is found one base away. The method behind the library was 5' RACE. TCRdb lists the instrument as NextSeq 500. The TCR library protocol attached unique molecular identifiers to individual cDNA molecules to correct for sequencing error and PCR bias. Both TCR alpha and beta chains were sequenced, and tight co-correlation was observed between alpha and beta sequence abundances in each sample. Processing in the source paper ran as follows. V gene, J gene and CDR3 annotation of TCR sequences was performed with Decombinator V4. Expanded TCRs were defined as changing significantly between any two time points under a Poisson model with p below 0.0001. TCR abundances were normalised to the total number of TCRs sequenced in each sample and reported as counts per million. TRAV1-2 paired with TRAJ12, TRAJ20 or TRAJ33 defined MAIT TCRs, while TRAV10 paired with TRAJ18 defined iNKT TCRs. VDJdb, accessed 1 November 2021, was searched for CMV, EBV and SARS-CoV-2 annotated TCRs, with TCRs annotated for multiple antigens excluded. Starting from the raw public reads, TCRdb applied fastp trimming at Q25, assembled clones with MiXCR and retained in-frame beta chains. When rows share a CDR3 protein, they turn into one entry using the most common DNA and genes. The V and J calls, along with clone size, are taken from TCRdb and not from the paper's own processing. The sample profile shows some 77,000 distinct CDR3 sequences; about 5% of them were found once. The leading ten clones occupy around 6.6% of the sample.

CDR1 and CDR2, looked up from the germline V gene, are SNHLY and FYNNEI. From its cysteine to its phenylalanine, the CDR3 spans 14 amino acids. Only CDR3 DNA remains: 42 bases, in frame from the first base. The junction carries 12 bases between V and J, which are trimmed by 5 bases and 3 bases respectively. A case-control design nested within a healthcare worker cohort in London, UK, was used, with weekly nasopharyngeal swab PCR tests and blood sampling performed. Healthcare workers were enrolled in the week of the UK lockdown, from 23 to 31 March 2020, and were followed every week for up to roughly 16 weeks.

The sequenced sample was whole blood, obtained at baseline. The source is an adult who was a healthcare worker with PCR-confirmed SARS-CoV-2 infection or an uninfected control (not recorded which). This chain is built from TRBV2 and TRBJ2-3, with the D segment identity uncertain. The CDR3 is CASSPPDATDTQYF. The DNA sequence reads TGTGCCAGCAGTCCGCCGGACGCTACAGATACGCAGTATTTT. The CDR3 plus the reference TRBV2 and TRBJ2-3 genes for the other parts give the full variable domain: EPEVTQTPSHQVTQMGQEVILRCVPISNHLYFYWYRQILGQKVEFLVSFYNNEISEKSEIFDDQFSVERPDGSNFTLKIRSTKLEDSAMYFCASSPPDATDTQYFGPGTRLTVL.